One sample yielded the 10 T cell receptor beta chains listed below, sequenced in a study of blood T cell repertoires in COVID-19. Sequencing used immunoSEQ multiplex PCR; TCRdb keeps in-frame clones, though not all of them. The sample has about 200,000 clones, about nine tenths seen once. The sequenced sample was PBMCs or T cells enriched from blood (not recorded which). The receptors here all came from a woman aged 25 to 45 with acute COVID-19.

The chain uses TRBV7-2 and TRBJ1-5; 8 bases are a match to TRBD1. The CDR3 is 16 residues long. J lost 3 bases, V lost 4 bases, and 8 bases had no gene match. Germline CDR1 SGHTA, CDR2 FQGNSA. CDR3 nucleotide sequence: TGTGCCAGCAGCTCCAAGACAGGGGTCTTCAATCAGCCCCAGCATTTT. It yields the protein CASSSKTGVFNQPQHF.

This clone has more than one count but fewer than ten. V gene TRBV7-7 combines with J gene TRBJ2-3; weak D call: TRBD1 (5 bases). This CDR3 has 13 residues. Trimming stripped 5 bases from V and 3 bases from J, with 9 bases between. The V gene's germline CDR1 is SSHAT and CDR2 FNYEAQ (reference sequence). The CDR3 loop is CASSHDRTDTQYF. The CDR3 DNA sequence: TGTGCCAGCAGCCACGACAGAACAGATACGCAGTATTTT.

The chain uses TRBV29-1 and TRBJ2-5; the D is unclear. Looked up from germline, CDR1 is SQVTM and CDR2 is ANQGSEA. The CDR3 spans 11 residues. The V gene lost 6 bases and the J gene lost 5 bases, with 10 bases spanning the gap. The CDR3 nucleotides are TGCAGCGTCGATGTCGGGGAGACCCAGTACTTC. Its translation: CSVDVGETQYF. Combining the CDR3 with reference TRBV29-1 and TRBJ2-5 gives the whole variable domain SAVISQKPSRDICQRGTSLTIQCQVDSQVTMMFWYRQQPGQSLTLIATANQGSEATYESGFVIDKFPISRPNLTFSTLTVSNMSPEDSSIYLCSVDVGETQYFGPGTRLLVL.

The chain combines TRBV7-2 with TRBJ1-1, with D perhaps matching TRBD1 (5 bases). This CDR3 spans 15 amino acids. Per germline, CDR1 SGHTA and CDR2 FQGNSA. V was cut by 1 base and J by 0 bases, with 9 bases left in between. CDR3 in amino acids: CASSLDQGMNTEAFF. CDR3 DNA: TGTGCCAGCAGCTTAGACCAGGGCATGAACACTGAAGCTTTCTTT.

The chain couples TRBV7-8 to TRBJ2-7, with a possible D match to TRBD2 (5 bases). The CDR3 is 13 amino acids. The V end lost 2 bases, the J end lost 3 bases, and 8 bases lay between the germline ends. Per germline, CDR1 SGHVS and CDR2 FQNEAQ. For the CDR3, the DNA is TGTGCCAGCAGCTTATCGGGGATCTACGAGCAGTACTTC. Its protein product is CASSLSGIYEQYF.

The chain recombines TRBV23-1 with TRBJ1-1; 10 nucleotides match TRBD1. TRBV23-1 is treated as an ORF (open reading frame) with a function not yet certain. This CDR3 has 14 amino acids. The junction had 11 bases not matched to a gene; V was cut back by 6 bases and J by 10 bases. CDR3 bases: TGCGCCAGCAGCCCCGGGACAGGGGTTATTGGAGCTTTCTTT. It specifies CASSPGTGVIGAFF.

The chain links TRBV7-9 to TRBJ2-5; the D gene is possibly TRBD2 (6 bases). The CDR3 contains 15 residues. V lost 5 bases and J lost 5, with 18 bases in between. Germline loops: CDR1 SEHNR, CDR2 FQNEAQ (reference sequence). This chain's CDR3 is CASSPRDSRGETQYF. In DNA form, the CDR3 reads TGTGCCAGCAGCCCCCGGGACTCGCGTGGGGAGACCCAGTACTTC. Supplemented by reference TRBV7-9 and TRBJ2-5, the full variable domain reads DTGVSQNPRHKITKRGQNVTFRCDPISEHNRLYWYRQTLGQGPEFLTYFQNEAQLEKSRLLSDRFSAERPKGSFSTLEIQRTEQGDSAMYLCASSPRDSRGETQYFGPGTRLLVL.

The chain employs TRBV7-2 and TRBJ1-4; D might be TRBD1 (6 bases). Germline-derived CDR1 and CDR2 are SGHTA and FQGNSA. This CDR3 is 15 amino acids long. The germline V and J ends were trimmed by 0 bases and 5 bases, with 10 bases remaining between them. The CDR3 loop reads CASSLAGQGNEKLFF. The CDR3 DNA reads TGTGCCAGCAGCTTAGCGGGGCAGGGGAATGAAAAACTGTTTTTT.

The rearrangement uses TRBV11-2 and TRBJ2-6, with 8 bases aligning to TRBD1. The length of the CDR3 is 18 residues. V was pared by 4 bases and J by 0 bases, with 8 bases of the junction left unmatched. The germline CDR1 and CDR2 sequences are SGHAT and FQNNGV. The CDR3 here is CASSSSGTGYSGANVLTF. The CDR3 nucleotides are TGTGCCAGCAGCTCCTCCGGGACAGGCTACTCTGGGGCCAACGTCCTGACTTTC.

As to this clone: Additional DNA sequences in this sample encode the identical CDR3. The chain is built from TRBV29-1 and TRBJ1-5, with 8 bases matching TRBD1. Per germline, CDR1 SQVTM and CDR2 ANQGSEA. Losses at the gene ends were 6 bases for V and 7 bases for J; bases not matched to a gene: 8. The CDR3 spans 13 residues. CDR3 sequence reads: CSVEDREGQPQHF. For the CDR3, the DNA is TGCAGCGTCGAGGACAGGGAGGGACAGCCCCAGCATTTT.